The 17 T cell receptor beta chains presented below share a single source sample, sequenced in a study of T cells expressing NK-cell markers. From its re-call of the 5' RACE reads, TCRdb lists each CDR3 protein once, without DNA. The listing contains a few hundred thousand distinct CDR3 sequences. Sequenced sample: blood T cells: a sorted CD56 or NKG2C T cell subset, CD4+ or CD8+ T cells, or bulk PBMC T cells (not recorded which). These receptors all stem from a young man in good health.

This chain links TRBV5-1 with TRBJ1-1; TCRdb indicates TRBD1, and absent DNA this call remains unverified. The CDR3 covers 18 residues. Germline lookup yields CDR1 SGHRS and CDR2 YFSETQ. The chain's CDR3 is CASSPITLAGAQSTEAFF.

The chain joins TRBV7-2 to TRBJ2-3. The CDR3 is made up of 14 amino acids. Germline-derived CDR1 and CDR2 are SGHTA and FQGNSA. CDR3 sequence reads: CASSPDRVVDTQYF.

This sequence joins TRBV11-3 and TRBJ2-3; TCRdb's assignment of TRBD2 cannot be checked, as there is no DNA. Germline CDR1 reads SGHNT; CDR2 reads YENEEA. This CDR3 has 16 amino acids. The chain's CDR3 is CASSFIGGSGTDTQYF.

The J gene is TRBJ2-3, the V gene TRBV29-1. This CDR3 comprises 14 residues. Germline V gene data show CDR1 as SQVTM and CDR2 as ANQGSEA. The CDR3 loop reads CSAAWAGFTDTQYF.

V gene TRBV6-2 or TRBV6-3 combines with J gene TRBJ2-1. This CDR3 is 14 amino acids long. CDR1 and CDR2 from the germline V gene are MNHEY and SVGEGT. This CDR3 reads CASGGGFSYNEQFF.

Here the CDR3 reads CASSGLAGKGIGTDTQYF. V is TRBV7-6 and J is TRBJ2-3; the TRBD2 assignment by TCRdb is unverifiable without DNA. CDR1 and CDR2 from the germline V gene are SGHVS and FNYEAQ. The CDR3 extends over 18 amino acids.

The chain recombines TRBV4-1 with TRBJ2-3; TCRdb designates TRBD2, a call that cannot be tested without DNA. The CDR3 contains 16 residues. The germline CDR1 and CDR2 sequences are MGHRA and YSYEKL. This CDR3 is CASSQDSSGGTDTQYF.

This sequence joins TRBV6-1 and TRBJ2-2. Per the germline V gene, CDR1 is MNHNS and CDR2 is SASEGT. The CDR3 sequence is 13 residues long. The CDR3 protein is CASSLRVPGELFF.

V usage is TRBV27 and J usage is TRBJ2-1; TCRdb's assignment of TRBD2 cannot be checked, as there is no DNA. CDR1 and CDR2 (germline): MNHEY, SMNVEV (reference sequence). The CDR3 contains 15 residues. This CDR3 reads CASSLRAETYNEQFF.

The chain links TRBV29-1 to TRBJ2-1. The V gene's germline CDR1 is SQVTM and CDR2 ANQGSEA. The CDR3 covers 13 residues. CDR3 in amino acids: CSVDGRSYNEQFF.

The chain couples TRBV20-1 to TRBJ2-2; TCRdb indicates TRBD2, and absent DNA this call remains unverified. The germline V gene has CDR1 DFQATT and CDR2 SNEGSKA (reference sequence). CDR3 size: 18 residues. This CDR3 is CSARDPSGRVDWTGELFF.

The CDR3 sequence is CAGSGADTQYF. The chain joins TRBV11-2 to TRBJ2-3. The germline V gene has CDR1 SGHAT and CDR2 FQNNGV. The CDR3 is 11 amino acids.

This chain joins TRBV5-4 and TRBJ2-1; TCRdb proposes TRBD2, but this gene call is untestable without DNA. The CDR3 totals 16 residues. Germline V lookup: CDR1 SGHNT, CDR2 YYREEE (reference sequence). Here the CDR3 reads CASSFSTSRGVNEQFF.

This chain joins TRBV6-6 and TRBJ1-2. The CDR3 has 13 residues. Looked up from germline, CDR1 is MNHNY and CDR2 is SVGAGI (reference sequence). CDR3 amino acids: CASTLQRSYGYTF.

This sequence joins TRBV20-1 and TRBJ1-4; TCRdb lists TRBD1, though no DNA is available to test this call. Looked up from germline, CDR1 is DFQATT and CDR2 is SNEGSKA (reference sequence). This CDR3 is 14 amino acids long. CDR3 in amino acids: CSARLGAPNEKLFF.

The chain recombines TRBV6-1 with TRBJ1-1; with no DNA, the TCRdb D assignment of TRBD1 cannot be verified. Germline-derived CDR1 and CDR2 are MNHNS and SASEGT. This CDR3 has 14 residues. The CDR3: CASRGQGRDTEAFF.

CDR3: CASGSGSLNTEAFF. V is TRBV12-5 and J is TRBJ1-1. Germline CDR1 LGHNT, CDR2 FRNRAP. CDR3 size: 14 residues. The whole variable domain, remainder taken from reference TRBV12-5 and TRBJ1-1, is DARVTQTPRHKVTEMGQEVTMRCQPILGHNTVFWYRQTMMQGLELLAYFRNRAPLDDSGMPKDRFSAEMPDATLATLKIQPSEPRDSAVYFCASGSGSLNTEAFFGQGTRLTVV.